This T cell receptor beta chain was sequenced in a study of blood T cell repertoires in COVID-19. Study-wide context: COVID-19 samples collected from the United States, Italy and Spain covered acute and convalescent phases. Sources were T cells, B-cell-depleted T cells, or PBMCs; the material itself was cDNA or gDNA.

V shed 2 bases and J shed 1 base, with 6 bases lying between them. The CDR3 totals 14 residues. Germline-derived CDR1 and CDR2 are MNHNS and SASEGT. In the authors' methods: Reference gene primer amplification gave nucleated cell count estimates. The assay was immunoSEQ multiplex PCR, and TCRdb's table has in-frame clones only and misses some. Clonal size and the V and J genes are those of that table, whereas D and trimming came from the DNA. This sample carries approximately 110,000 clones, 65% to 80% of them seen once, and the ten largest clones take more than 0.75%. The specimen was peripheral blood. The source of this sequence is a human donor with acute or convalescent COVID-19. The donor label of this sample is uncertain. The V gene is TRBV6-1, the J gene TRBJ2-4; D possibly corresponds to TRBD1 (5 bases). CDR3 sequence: CASSESGAKNIQYF. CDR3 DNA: TGTGCCAGCAGTGAATCAGGGGCCAAAAACATTCAGTACTTC.